Presented here are 8 T cell receptor beta chains from one specimen sequenced in a study of beta chain features in type 1 diabetes. Findings of the study overall: Type 1 diabetes patients had TCRB CDR3s that were shorter (moderately but significantly so) in all four CD4+ subsets.

The isolated RNA, all of it, was reverse transcribed, so expressed TCRB transcripts were what got sequenced. Clones were read by immunoSEQ multiplex PCR, and TCRdb kept only the in-frame ones, dropping some. The sample shows roughly 150,000 clones, almost 65% of them seen only once. Antigens for these TCRs are unknown. The sequencing input was naive CD4+ T cells from blood. The origin of the receptors is a young man with type 1 diabetes.

The rearrangement joins TRBV7-2 to TRBJ2-7; 7 bases line up with TRBD2. The germline gives CDR1 SGHTA, CDR2 FQGNSA. V gave up 2 bases and J gave up 1 base; unmatched junction bases: 5. This CDR3 contains 15 residues. The CDR3 here is CASSLSPAGSYEQYF. In nucleotides, the CDR3 is TGTGCCAGCAGCTTAAGCCCAGCGGGGTCCTACGAGCAGTACTTC.

The rearrangement links TRBV7-2 to TRBJ1-2; possible D gene TRBD1, 5 bases. The CDR3 covers 13 residues. Per germline, CDR1 SGHTA and CDR2 FQGNSA. Trimming pared 5 bases from V and 4 bases from J, leaving 11 bases between. The CDR3 region is CASSLRDLYGYTF. CDR3 nucleotide sequence: TGTGCCAGCAGCCTCAGGGATCTCTATGGCTACACCTTC.

The chain employs TRBV9 and TRBJ2-1, with D possibly being TRBD1 or TRBD2 (5 bases each). The length of the CDR3 is 16 residues. The V gene's germline CDR1 is SGDLS and CDR2 YYNGEE. The V end lost 0 bases, the J end lost 4 bases, and 14 bases lay between the germline ends. CDR3 loop: CASSVGGVWPYNEQFF. The DNA of the CDR3 is TGTGCCAGCAGCGTAGGAGGGGTATGGCCGTACAATGAGCAGTTCTTC.

This sequence joins TRBV29-1 and TRBJ2-5, with D perhaps assigned TRBD1 or TRBD2 (5 bases each). The CDR3 is made up of 16 amino acids. V was cut by 2 bases and J by 0 bases, with 16 bases left in between. From germline, CDR1 is SQVTM and CDR2 ANQGSEA. This CDR3 is CSVELAKLGHQETQYF. DNA of the CDR3: TGCAGCGTTGAACTAGCAAAACTGGGGCACCAAGAGACCCAGTACTTC.

The chain has TRBV25-1 and TRBJ2-7; TRBD1 agrees at 10 bases. The germline CDR1 and CDR2 sequences are MGHDK and SYGVNS. The CDR3 runs to 14 residues. Trimming took 6 bases from V and 6 from J; bases not matched to a gene: 8. CDR3 nucleotides: TGTGCCAGCAGCGGACAGGGGGTCGAGGGCGAGCAGTACTTC. It specifies CASSGQGVEGEQYF.

The CDR3 loop reads CASSVLDFSGNTIYF. CDR3 DNA: TGTGCCAGCAGCGTACTGGATTTCTCTGGAAACACCATATATTTT. The chain links TRBV9 to TRBJ1-3; D unclear. Looked up from germline, CDR1 is SGDLS and CDR2 is YYNGEE. V was shortened by 1 base and J by 0 bases, with 8 bases between the two germline ends. The CDR3 runs to 15 residues.

To note about this clone: Other DNA sequences in this sample translate to the same CDR3. CDR3 amino acids: CAWSVRSNQPQHF. DNA for the CDR3: TGTGCCTGGAGTGTACGCAGCAATCAGCCCCAGCATTTT. V usage is TRBV30 and J usage is TRBJ1-5; D is unresolved. The germline CDR1 and CDR2 sequences are GTSNPN and SVGIG (reference sequence). The V and J ends lost 0 bases and 1 base respectively, with 4 bases between them. The CDR3 totals 13 residues.

This chain connects TRBV30 to TRBJ1-2; D remains ambiguous. Trimming removed 8 bases from V and 7 bases from J, with 20 bases in between. Germline V lookup: CDR1 GTSNPN, CDR2 SVGIG (reference sequence). CDR3 length: 13 residues. The CDR3 reads CAIRRGREGGYTF. The CDR3 DNA sequence: TGTGCCATAAGACGAGGCCGGGAGGGTGGCTACACCTTC.